Following are 22 T cell receptor beta chains from one sample sequenced in a study of blood T cell repertoires in COVID-19. This table comes from immunoSEQ multiplex PCR, and its TCRdb copy is limited to in-frame clones, with some not included. Counted here are fewer than 350,000 clones, around 86% occurring once; the ten biggest clones make up 2.1%. The sequencing input was peripheral blood. These receptors came from a woman aged 25 to 39 who had recovered from COVID-19.

The sample holds one count of this clone. The V call is TRBV5-1, the J call TRBJ2-5, with 7 bases matching TRBD2. This CDR3 has 13 amino acids. The V gene's germline CDR1 is SGHRS and CDR2 YFSETQ. V dropped 0 bases and J dropped 4; count of bases not matched to a gene: 0. CDR3 nucleotide sequence: TGCGCCAGCAGCTTGGGACTAGCAGAGACCCAGTACTTC. It yields the protein CASSLGLAETQYF.

This chain joins TRBV7-9 and TRBJ1-4, with TRBD1 matching over 10 bases. The V gene end was trimmed by 5 bases and the J gene end by 5 bases; junction bases not matched to a gene: 8. Germline loops: CDR1 SEHNR, CDR2 FQNEAQ (reference sequence). The CDR3 totals 16 residues. In DNA form, the CDR3 reads TGTGCCAGCAGCCCTCAGACGGGACAGGGGAATGAAAAACTGTTTTTT. Translating it yields CASSPQTGQGNEKLFF.

V usage is TRBV7-9 and J usage is TRBJ2-2; 9 bases line up with TRBD2. The CDR3 runs to 16 residues. V trimming: 3 bases; J trimming: 6 bases; junction bases outside the gene matches: 8. Germline values: CDR1 SEHNR, CDR2 FQNEAQ (reference sequence). The CDR3 spells CASSFYRAGGPGELFF. In nucleotides, the CDR3 is TGTGCCAGCAGCTTCTATCGGGCGGGAGGGCCCGGGGAGCTGTTTTTT.

CDR3 residues: CASSTRAAGGYNEQFF. CDR3 DNA: TGTGCCAGTAGTACCAGAGCTGCGGGAGGATACAATGAGCAGTTCTTC. This chain connects TRBV19 to TRBJ2-1; TRBD2 aligns across 8 bases. Germline V gene data show CDR1 as LNHDA and CDR2 as SQIVND (reference sequence). The CDR3 spans 16 residues. J was trimmed by 4 bases and V by 4 bases; bases with no gene match: 9.

The chain joins TRBV5-1 to TRBJ2-2; TRBD2 agrees at 12 bases. From germline, CDR1 is SGHRS and CDR2 YFSETQ. The ends lost 3 bases at V and 4 bases at J; junction bases unmatched: 1. This CDR3 comprises 15 residues. This CDR3 reads CASSWGLAGTGELFF. The CDR3 bases are TGCGCCAGCAGCTGGGGACTAGCGGGCACCGGGGAGCTGTTTTTT.

The genes are TRBV7-9 and TRBJ2-3; TRBD2 aligns across 11 bases. The CDR3 extends over 16 amino acids. Germline V CDR1 and CDR2: SEHNR, FQNEAQ (reference sequence). J gave up 3 bases and V 5 bases, and 7 bases lay outside the gene matches. CDR3 residues: CASSPTSGSVTDTQYF. The DNA for the CDR3 is TGTGCCAGCAGCCCAACTAGCGGGAGTGTAACAGATACGCAGTATTTT.

In its sample, this clone was seen once. J is TRBJ1-5 and V is TRBV5-1; no firm D call. The CDR3 runs 13 residues. The germline V gene encodes CDR1 SGHRS and CDR2 YFSETQ. Trimming removed 4 bases at V and 3 bases at J, with 8 bases between. CDR3: CASSEGLNQPQHF. CDR3 nucleotide sequence: TGCGCCAGCAGCGAGGGCCTCAATCAGCCCCAGCATTTT. Full variable domain (outside the CDR3, taken from reference TRBV5-1 and TRBJ1-5): KAGVTQTPRYLIKTRGQQVTLSCSPISGHRSVSWYQQTPGQGLQFLFEYFSETQRNKGNFPGRFSGRQFSNSRSEMNVSTLELGDSALYLCASSEGLNQPQHFGDGTRLSIL.

The rearrangement links TRBV28 to TRBJ2-2, with D possibly TRBD1 on 5 matching bases. CDR3 length: 16 amino acids. V was trimmed by 5 bases and J by 6 bases, leaving 19 bases between them. Per germline, CDR1 MDHEN and CDR2 SYDVKM. The CDR3 is CASSKQGAGFAGELFF. The CDR3 DNA reads as TGTGCCAGCAGTAAGCAGGGTGCCGGGTTCGCCGGGGAGCTGTTTTTT.

The chain has TRBV27 and TRBJ1-6; D gene unclear. Trimming removed 0 bases from V and 8 bases from J, with 14 bases in between. This CDR3 is built from 16 residues. CDR1 is MNHEY and CDR2 is SMNVEV in the germline V gene (reference sequence). The CDR3 DNA reads as TGTGCCAGCAGTTTATCCCGCGGGCGGGGAGATTCACCCCTCCACTTT. Residues: CASSLSRGRGDSPLHF.

The chain is built from TRBV5-4 and TRBJ2-6; D ambiguous. Germline V CDR1 and CDR2: SGHNT, YYREEE (reference sequence). This CDR3 is 15 amino acids long. The V gene lost 3 bases and the J gene lost 4 bases, with 11 bases spanning the gap. CDR3 coding DNA: TGTGCCAGCAGCTGGGCCCCCCAGGGGGCCAACGTCCTGACTTTC. The encoded protein is CASSWAPQGANVLTF. The whole variable domain, remainder taken from reference TRBV5-4 and TRBJ2-6, is ETGVTQSPTHLIKTRGQQVTLRCSSQSGHNTVSWYQQALGQGPQFIFQYYREEENGRGNFPPRFSGLQFPNYSSELNVNALELDDSALYLCASSWAPQGANVLTFGAGSRLTVL.

The chain joins TRBV21-1 to TRBJ2-7; the table's D call TRBD2 went unverified against the DNA. TRBV21-1 is deemed a pseudogene. This CDR3 is built from 14 residues. CDR3 protein: CASSILADAYEQYF. The CDR3 DNA reads TGTGCCAGCAGCATCCTAGCGGACGCCTACGAGCAGTACTTC.

The chain has TRBV15 and TRBJ2-1; possibly TRBD2 for D (6 bases). Germline lookup yields CDR1 LNHNV and CDR2 YYDKDF (reference sequence). Trimming cost V 7 bases and J 12 bases, with 25 bases left between them. The CDR3 totals 15 residues. This CDR3 is CATNKPGDLHEGQFF. As DNA, the CDR3 is TGTGCCACCAACAAGCCGGGGGACCTACACGAAGGGCAGTTCTTC.

V and J are TRBV6-5 and TRBJ1-1, with D perhaps matching TRBD1 (5 bases). This CDR3 is 11 amino acids long. Germline V CDR1 and CDR2: MNHEY, SVGAGI. Trimming pared 7 bases from V and 6 bases from J, leaving 9 bases between. CDR3: CASKEGAEAFF. The DNA for the CDR3 is TGTGCCAGCAAGGAAGGGGCTGAAGCTTTCTTT.

This chain links TRBV5-1 with TRBJ2-3; D ambiguous. V was pared by 1 base and J by 3 bases, with 6 bases between. Germline CDR1 reads SGHRS; CDR2 reads YFSETQ. CDR3 length equals 13 residues. The CDR3 nucleotides are TGCGCCAGCAGCTTGTCCCAGACAGATACGCAGTATTTT. Its translation is CASSLSQTDTQYF.

This sequence joins TRBV6-2 or TRBV6-3 and TRBJ1-1; 7 bases align to TRBD1. Germline loops: CDR1 MNHEY, CDR2 SVGEGT. With V trimmed by 5 bases and J by 0 bases, 9 bases remained unmatched. The CDR3 loop spans 16 amino acids. The DNA for the CDR3 is TGTGCCAGCAGTCATCGGGACAGAGGACTGAACACTGAAGCTTTCTTT. This encodes CASSHRDRGLNTEAFF.

J is TRBJ2-2 and V is TRBV9, with 9 bases lining up with TRBD2. V shed 0 bases, J shed 2 bases, and the junction held 11 bases outside the gene matches. Germline loops: CDR1 SGDLS, CDR2 YYNGEE. The CDR3 has 19 residues. The CDR3 here is CASSVDLAGTIKNTGELFF. The CDR3 region has the DNA TGTGCCAGCAGCGTAGATCTAGCGGGAACCATTAAAAACACCGGGGAGCTGTTTTTT.

The chain is built from TRBV7-3 and TRBJ2-3, with a tentative D call TRBD1 (7 bases). This CDR3 has 16 amino acids. Trimming cost V 5 bases and J 0 bases, with 15 bases left between them. CDR1 and CDR2 from the germline V gene are SGHTA and FQGTGA. The CDR3 DNA is TGTGCCAGCAGCCAGTCGACAGGGACTAGCACAGATACGCAGTATTTT. Encoded protein: CASSQSTGTSTDTQYF. Using reference TRBV7-3 and TRBJ2-3 for the parts outside the CDR3, the full variable domain is GAGVSQTPSNKVTEKGKYVELRCDPISGHTALYWYRQSLGQGPEFLIYFQGTGAADDSGLPNDRFFAVRPEGSVSTLKIQRTERGDSAVYLCASSQSTGTSTDTQYFGPGTRLTVL.

The CDR3 region is CASSPRQGGGLFF. The CDR3 DNA sequence: TGTGCCAGCAGCCCGCGACAGGGTGGGGGACTGTTTTTT. This chain uses TRBV14 with TRBJ1-4, with TRBD1 matching 7 bases. Unmatched junction bases numbered 9, after V lost 4 bases and J lost 13 bases. CDR1 is SGHDN, CDR2 FVKESK, per germline. This CDR3 region has 13 residues.

The V and J genes are TRBV5-1 and TRBJ2-7; D possibly corresponds to TRBD2 (5 bases). Trimming removed 4 bases from V and 5 bases from J, with 16 bases in between. Germline CDR1 SGHRS, CDR2 YFSETQ. This CDR3 contains 14 residues. CDR3 bases: TGCGCCAGCAGCCAAAGCGGCCCCATCGACGAGCAGTACTTC. Its translation is CASSQSGPIDEQYF.

The chain is built from TRBV27 and TRBJ2-1, with 7 bases identical to TRBD2. With V trimmed by 8 bases and J by 0 bases, 7 bases remained unmatched. Germline lookup yields CDR1 MNHEY and CDR2 SMNVEV (reference sequence). The CDR3 runs to 15 residues. The CDR3 region is CASVAGGSSYNEQFF. The CDR3, as DNA: TGTGCCAGCGTAGCGGGTGGTAGCTCCTACAATGAGCAGTTCTTC.

This sequence joins TRBV7-9 and TRBJ1-2, with TRBD1 matching 7 bases. The ends lost 5 bases at V and 6 bases at J; junction bases unmatched: 3. The CDR3 contains 12 residues. Looked up from germline, CDR1 is SEHNR and CDR2 is FQNEAQ (reference sequence). Here the CDR3 reads CASSPQGDGYTF. CDR3 in DNA: TGTGCCAGCAGCCCTCAGGGGGATGGCTACACCTTC.

The chain carries TRBV14 and TRBJ2-2; 7 nucleotides agree with TRBD2. The CDR3 length is 17 residues. CDR1 SGHDN and CDR2 FVKESK come from the germline V gene. J gave up 0 bases and V 4 bases, and 8 bases lay outside the gene matches. The CDR3 loop reads CASSPPAGVANTGELFF. The DNA for the CDR3 is TGTGCCAGCAGCCCCCCCGCGGGAGTCGCGAACACCGGGGAGCTGTTTTTT.